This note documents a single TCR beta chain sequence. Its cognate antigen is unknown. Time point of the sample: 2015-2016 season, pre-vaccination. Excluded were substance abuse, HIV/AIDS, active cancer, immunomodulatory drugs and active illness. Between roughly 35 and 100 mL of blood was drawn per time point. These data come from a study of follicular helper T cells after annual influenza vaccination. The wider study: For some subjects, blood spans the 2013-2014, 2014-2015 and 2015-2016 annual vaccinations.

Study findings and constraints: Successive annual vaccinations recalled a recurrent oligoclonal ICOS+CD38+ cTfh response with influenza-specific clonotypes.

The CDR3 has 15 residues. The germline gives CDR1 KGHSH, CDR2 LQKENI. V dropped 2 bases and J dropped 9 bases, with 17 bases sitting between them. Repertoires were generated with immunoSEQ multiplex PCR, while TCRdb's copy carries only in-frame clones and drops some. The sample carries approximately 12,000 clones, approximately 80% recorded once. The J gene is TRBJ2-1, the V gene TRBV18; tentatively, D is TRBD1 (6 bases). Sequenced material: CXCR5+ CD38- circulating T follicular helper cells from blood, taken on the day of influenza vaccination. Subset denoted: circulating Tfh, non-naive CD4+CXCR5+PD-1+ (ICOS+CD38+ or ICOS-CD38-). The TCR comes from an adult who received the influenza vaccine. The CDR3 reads CASSPSATGLAEQFF. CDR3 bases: TGTGCCAGCTCACCATCTGCCACAGGGTTGGCTGAGCAGTTCTTC. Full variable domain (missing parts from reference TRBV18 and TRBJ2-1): NAGVMQNPRHLVRRRGQEARLRCSPMKGHSHVYWYRQLPEEGLKFMVYLQKENIIDESGMPKERFSAEFPKEGPSILRIQQVVRGDSAAYFCASSPSATGLAEQFFGPGTRLTVL.